The TCR beta chain described here comes from a study of shared clonotypes between healthy human individuals. Notes on the study in general: Between several donors, naive CD4 clonotypes were shared at a level of around 4.8%. Lower generation probabilities were found for non-shared clonotypes than for those shared by all four donors. Sampling was confined to blood; repertoires within tissues likely differ.

Only CD45RO-negative cells positively selected for CCR7 counted as naive CD8 cells, so terminally differentiated effector memory CD45RA+ cells were excluded. V lost 2 bases, J lost 2 bases, and 2 bases stayed unmatched. The CDR3 sequence is 17 residues long. In germline, CDR1 is SEHNR, CDR2 FQNEAQ (reference sequence). Genomic DNA of every subset was divided equally among multiple immunoSEQ plates. Measured with immunoSEQ multiplex PCR; TCRdb has only the in-frame clones, and not every one. The data hold around 600,000 clones, with around 95% observed a single time. For this clone: The antigen remains undetermined.

This TCR derives from a woman in her thirties in good health. The chain uses TRBV7-9 and TRBJ2-6, with 11 bases identical to TRBD1. The sequencing input was naive CD8+ T cells sorted from blood. The CDR3 region is CASSLRDRGTGANVLTF. For the CDR3, the DNA is TGTGCCAGCAGCTTAAGGGACAGGGGGACTGGGGCCAACGTCCTGACTTTC.